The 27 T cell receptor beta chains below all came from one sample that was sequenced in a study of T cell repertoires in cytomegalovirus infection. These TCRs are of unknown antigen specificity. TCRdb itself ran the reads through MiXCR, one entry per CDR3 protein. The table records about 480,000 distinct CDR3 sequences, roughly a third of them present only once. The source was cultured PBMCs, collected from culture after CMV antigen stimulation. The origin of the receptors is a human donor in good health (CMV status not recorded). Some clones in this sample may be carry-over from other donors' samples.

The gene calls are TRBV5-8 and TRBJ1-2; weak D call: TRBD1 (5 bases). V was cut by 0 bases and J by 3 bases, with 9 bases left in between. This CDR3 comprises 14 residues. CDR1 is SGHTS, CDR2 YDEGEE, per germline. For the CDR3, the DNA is TGTGCCAGCAGCTTGGTGGCCAGGGACTATGGCTACACCTTC. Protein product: CASSLVARDYGYTF.

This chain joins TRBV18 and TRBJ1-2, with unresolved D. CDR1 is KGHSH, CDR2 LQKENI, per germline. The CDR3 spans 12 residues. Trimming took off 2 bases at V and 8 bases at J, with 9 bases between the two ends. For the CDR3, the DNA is TGTGCCAGCTCACCATTCGAAGAAGGCTACACCTTC. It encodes CASSPFEEGYTF.

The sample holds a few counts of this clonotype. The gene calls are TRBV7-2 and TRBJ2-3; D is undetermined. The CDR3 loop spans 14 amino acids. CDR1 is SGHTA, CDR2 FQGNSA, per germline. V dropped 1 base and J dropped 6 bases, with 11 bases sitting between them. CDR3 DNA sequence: TGTGCCAGCAGCTTAGGTGCCGGCATGGATACGCAGTATTTT. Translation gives CASSLGAGMDTQYF.

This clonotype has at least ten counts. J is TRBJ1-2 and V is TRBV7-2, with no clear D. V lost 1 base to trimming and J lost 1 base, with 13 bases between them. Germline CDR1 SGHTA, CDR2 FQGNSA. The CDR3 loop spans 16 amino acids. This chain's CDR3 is CASSLDRVPLNYGYTF. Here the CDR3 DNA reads TGTGCCAGCAGCTTAGACCGTGTACCACTTAACTATGGCTACACCTTC.

The CDR3 bases are TGTGCCAGCAGTTTACCGACTTCCTACGAGCAGTACTTC. Encoded protein: CASSLPTSYEQYF. J is TRBJ2-7 and V is TRBV28, with D unclear. The CDR3 is made up of 13 amino acids. The germline V and J ends were trimmed by 2 bases and 1 base, with 6 bases remaining between them. Germline V gene sequence: CDR1 MDHEN, CDR2 SYDVKM.

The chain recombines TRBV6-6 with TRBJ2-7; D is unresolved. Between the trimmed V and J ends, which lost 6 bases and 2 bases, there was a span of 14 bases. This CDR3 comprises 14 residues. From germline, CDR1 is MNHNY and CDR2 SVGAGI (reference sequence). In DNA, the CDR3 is TGTGCCAGCAGGGGTCATTCGGTAGCCTACGAGCAGTACTTC. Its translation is CASRGHSVAYEQYF.

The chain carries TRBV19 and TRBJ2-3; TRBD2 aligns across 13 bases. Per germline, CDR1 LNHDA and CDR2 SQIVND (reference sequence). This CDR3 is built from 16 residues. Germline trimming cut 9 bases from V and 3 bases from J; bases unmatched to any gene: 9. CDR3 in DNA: TGTGCCAGCCGGGGACTAGCGGGAATCGGGACAGATACGCAGTATTTT. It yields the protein CASRGLAGIGTDTQYF.

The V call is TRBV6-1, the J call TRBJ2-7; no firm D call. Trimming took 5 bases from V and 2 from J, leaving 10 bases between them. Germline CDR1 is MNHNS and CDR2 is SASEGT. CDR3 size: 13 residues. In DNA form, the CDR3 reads TGTGCCAGCAGTTCTATCAACGCCTACGAGCAGTACTTC. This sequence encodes CASSSINAYEQYF.

The CDR3, as DNA: TGTGCCAGCAGCCATCTCCCTGATGGGGTGAACACTGAAGCTTTCTTT. Residues: CASSHLPDGVNTEAFF. J is TRBJ1-1 and V is TRBV14; D is unclear. The germline V gene encodes CDR1 SGHDN and CDR2 FVKESK. The CDR3 is 16 residues long. Between the trimmed V and J ends, which lost 3 bases and 0 bases, there was a span of 14 bases.

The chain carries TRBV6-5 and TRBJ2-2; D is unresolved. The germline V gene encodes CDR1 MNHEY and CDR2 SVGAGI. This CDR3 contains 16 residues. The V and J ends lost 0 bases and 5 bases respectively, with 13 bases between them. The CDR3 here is CASSYSSSHITGELFF. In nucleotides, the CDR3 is TGTGCCAGCAGTTACTCGAGCAGTCACATTACCGGGGAGCTGTTTTTT.

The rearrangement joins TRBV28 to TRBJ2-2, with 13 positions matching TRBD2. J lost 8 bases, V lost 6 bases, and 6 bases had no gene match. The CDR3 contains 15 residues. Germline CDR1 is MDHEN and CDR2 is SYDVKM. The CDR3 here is CASRRTSGSGGELFF. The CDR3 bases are TGTGCCAGCAGGCGGACTAGCGGGAGCGGTGGGGAGCTGTTTTTT.

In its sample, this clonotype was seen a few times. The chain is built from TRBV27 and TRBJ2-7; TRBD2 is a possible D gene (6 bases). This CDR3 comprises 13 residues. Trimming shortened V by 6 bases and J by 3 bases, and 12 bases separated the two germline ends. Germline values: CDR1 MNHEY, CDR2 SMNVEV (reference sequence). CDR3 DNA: TGTGCCAGCAGCCCGCCGGGAGTCTACGAGCAGTACTTC. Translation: CASSPPGVYEQYF.

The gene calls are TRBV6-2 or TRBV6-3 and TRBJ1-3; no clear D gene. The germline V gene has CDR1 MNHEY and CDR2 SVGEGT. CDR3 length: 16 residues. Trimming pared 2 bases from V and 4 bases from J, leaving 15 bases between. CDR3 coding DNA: TGTGCCAGCAGTTACGAGCGGATCGGGGAAGGAAACACCATATATTTT. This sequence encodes CASSYERIGEGNTIYF.

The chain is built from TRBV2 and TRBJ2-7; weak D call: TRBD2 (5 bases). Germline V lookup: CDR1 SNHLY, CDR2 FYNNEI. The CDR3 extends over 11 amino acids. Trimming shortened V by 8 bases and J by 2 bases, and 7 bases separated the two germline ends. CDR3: CASLEAYEQYF. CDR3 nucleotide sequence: TGTGCCAGCTTGGAGGCCTACGAGCAGTACTTC.

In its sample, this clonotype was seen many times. CDR3 nucleotide sequence: TGTGCCAGCAGCCTAGGGGGAGCGGGGACCCAGTACTTC. It yields the protein CASSLGGAGTQYF. The chain joins TRBV7-2 to TRBJ2-5; either TRBD1 or TRBD2 may fit D (6 bases each). The CDR3 runs 13 residues. Germline CDR1 and CDR2: SGHTA and FQGNSA. Between the trimmed V and J ends, which lost 5 bases and 7 bases, there was a span of 14 bases.

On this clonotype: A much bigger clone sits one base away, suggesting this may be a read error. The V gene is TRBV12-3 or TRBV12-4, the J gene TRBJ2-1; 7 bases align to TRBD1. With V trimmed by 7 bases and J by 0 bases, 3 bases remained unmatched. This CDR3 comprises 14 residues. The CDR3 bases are TGTGCCAGCACCCGGGACAGCTCCTACAATGAGCAGTTCTTC. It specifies CASTRDSSYNEQFF.

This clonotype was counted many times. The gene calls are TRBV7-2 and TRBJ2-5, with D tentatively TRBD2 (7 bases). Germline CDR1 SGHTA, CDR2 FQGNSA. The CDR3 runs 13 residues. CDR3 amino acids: CATGRDNQETQYF. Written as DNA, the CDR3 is TGTGCTACAGGGAGGGACAACCAAGAGACCCAGTACTTC.

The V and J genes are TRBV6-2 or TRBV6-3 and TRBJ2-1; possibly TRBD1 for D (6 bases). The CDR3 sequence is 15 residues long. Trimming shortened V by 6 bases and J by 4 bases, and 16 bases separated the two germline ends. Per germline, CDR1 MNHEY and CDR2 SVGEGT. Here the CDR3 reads CASSQRQARYNEQFF. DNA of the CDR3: TGTGCCAGCAGCCAGCGACAGGCCCGATACAATGAGCAGTTCTTC.

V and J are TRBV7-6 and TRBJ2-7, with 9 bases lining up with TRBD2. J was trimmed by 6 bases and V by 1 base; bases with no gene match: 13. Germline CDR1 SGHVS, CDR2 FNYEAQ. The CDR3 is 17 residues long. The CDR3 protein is CASSLEVGTSTIGEQYF. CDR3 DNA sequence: TGTGCCAGCAGCTTAGAGGTCGGGACTAGCACAATCGGCGAGCAGTACTTC.

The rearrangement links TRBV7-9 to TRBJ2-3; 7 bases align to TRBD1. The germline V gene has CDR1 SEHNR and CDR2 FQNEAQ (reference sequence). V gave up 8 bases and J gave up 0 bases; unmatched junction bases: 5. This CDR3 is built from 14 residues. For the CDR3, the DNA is TGTGCCAGCCAACAGGGGATAAGCACAGATACGCAGTATTTT. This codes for CASQQGISTDTQYF. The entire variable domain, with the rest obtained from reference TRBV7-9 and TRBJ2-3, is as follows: DTGVSQNPRHKITKRGQNVTFRCDPISEHNRLYWYRQTLGQGPEFLTYFQNEAQLEKSRLLSDRFSAERPKGSFSTLEIQRTEQGDSAMYLCASQQGISTDTQYFGPGTRLTVL.

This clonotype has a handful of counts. The CDR3 reads CASSPLGQGKLGNTIYF. The CDR3 DNA is TGTGCCAGCAGCCCCCTTGGACAGGGGAAGCTTGGAAACACCATATATTTT. The V call is TRBV7-8, the J call TRBJ1-3; 9 nucleotides line up with TRBD1. Looked up from germline, CDR1 is SGHVS and CDR2 is FQNEAQ. J lost 3 bases, V lost 5 bases, and 11 bases had no gene match. This CDR3 comprises 17 residues.

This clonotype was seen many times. The CDR3 DNA reads TGTGCCAGCAGTTACCCCAATAATGAGCAGTTCTTC. Protein product: CASSYPNNEQFF. The V and J genes are TRBV6-2 or TRBV6-3 and TRBJ2-1; D is ambiguous. V gave up 2 bases and J gave up 7 bases, with 6 bases separating them. CDR3 length: 12 residues. Germline V gene lookup returns CDR1 MNHEY and CDR2 SVGEGT.

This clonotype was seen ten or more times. CDR3 sequence (DNA): TGTGCCAGCAGCCTCTACACCCTCCAAGGGTCGGAGCAGTACTTC. It yields the protein CASSLYTLQGSEQYF. V and J are TRBV7-3 and TRBJ2-7; D gene uncertain. The CDR3 spans 15 residues. Trimming took off 5 bases at V and 7 bases at J, with 21 bases between the two ends. Germline V gives CDR1 SGHTA, CDR2 FQGTGA.

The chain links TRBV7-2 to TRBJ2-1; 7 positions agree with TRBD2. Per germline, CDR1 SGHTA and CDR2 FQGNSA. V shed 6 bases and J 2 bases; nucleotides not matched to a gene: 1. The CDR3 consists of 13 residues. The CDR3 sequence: CASRGGPYNEQFF. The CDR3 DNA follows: TGTGCCAGCAGGGGAGGGCCCTACAATGAGCAGTTCTTC.

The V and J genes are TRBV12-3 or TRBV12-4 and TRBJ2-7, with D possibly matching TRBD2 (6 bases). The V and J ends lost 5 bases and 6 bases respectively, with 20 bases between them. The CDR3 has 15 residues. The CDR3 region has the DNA TGTGCCAGCAGTACACAAGTCGGGGGTTACGGCGAGCAGTACTTC. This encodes CASSTQVGGYGEQYF.

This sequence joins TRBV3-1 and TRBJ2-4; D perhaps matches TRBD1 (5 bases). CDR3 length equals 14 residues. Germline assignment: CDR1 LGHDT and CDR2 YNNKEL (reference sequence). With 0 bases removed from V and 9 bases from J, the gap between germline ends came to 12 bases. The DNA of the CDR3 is TGTGCCAGCAGCCAAGAGTTGGGGCGCGGCATTCAGTACTTC. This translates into CASSQELGRGIQYF. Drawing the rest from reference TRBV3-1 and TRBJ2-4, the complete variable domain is DTAVSQTPKYLVTQMGNDKSIKCEQNLGHDTMYWYKQDSKKFLKIMFSYNNKELIINETVPNRFSPKSPDKAHLNLHINSLELGDSAVYFCASSQELGRGIQYFGAGTRLSVL.

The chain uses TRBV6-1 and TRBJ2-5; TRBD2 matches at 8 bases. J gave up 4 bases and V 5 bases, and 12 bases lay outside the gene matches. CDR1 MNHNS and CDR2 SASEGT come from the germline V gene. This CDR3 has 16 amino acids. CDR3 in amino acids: CASSLGLATGGETQYF. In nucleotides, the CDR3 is TGTGCCAGCAGTCTCGGACTAGCAACCGGTGGAGAGACCCAGTACTTC.